The rows below give T cell receptor beta chains drawn from one sample of a study of neoadjuvant anti-PD-1 for oral cavity cancer. Generated by immunoSEQ multiplex PCR, the TCRdb table keeps only in-frame clones and is missing some. The sample consists of approximately 10,000 clones, 50% to 80% of them appearing once. The source material was PBMCs, sampled after nivolumab (anti-PD-1) treatment. These receptors were taken from a person aged 35-79 years with oral cavity squamous cell carcinoma. The CDR3 runs from the conserved cysteine through the conserved F or W. A D gene is named only where the DNA matches it firmly. Only some rows state a clone size, as once, few, many or a class for expanded clones.

j_call: TRBJ2-7
clone_size: NA
cdr3_length: 16
v_call: TRBV27
d_call: TRBD1
cdr3_nt: TGTGCCAGCAGTTTGGACAGGCCTCACCTTCGGTACGAGCAGTACTTC
cdr3_aa: CASSLDRPHLRYEQYF

j_call: TRBJ2-3
clone_size: NA
cdr3_length: 16
v_call: TRBV6-4
d_call: TRBD2
cdr3_nt: TGTGCCAGCAGCCCGACTAGCGGGGGGCCCACAGATACGCAGTATTTT
cdr3_aa: CASSPTSGGPTDTQYF

j_call: TRBJ1-6
clone_size: NA
cdr3_length: 20
v_call: TRBV2
d_call: NA
cdr3_nt: TGTGCTAGTAGGGCAGGGAGAACGAAGGAGGCGGCGTCCTATAATTCACCCCTCCACTTT
cdr3_aa: CASRAGRTKEAASYNSPLHF

j_call: TRBJ1-3
clone_size: hyperexpanded
cdr3_length: 17
v_call: TRBV4-1
d_call: TRBD1
cdr3_nt: TGCGCCAGCAGCCCTCAAGAGGGGGCAGGTTCTGGAAACACCATATATTTT
cdr3_aa: CASSPQEGAGSGNTIYF

j_call: TRBJ2-3
clone_size: NA
cdr3_length: 14
v_call: TRBV6-5
d_call: TRBD2
cdr3_nt: TGTGCCAGCAGTTCAGGACTAGCGGCAGATACGCAGTATTTT
cdr3_aa: CASSSGLAADTQYF

j_call: TRBJ2-5
clone_size: NA
cdr3_length: 15
v_call: TRBV2
d_call: NA
cdr3_nt: TGTGCCAGCAGTTCTCCGGAGGAGGTTATGGAGACCCAGTACTTC
cdr3_aa: CASSSPEEVMETQYF

j_call: TRBJ1-6
clone_size: NA
cdr3_length: 14
v_call: TRBV10-3
d_call: TRBD1
cdr3_nt: TGTGCCATCAATAATGGACAGGGTAATGCACCCCTCCACTTT
cdr3_aa: CAINNGQGNAPLHF

j_call: TRBJ1-2
clone_size: few
cdr3_length: 12
v_call: TRBV2
d_call: NA
cdr3_nt: TGTGCCAGCAGGAGGGACACCTATGGCTACACCTTC
cdr3_aa: CASRRDTYGYTF

j_call: TRBJ1-4
clone_size: NA
cdr3_length: 17
v_call: TRBV4-1
d_call: NA
cdr3_nt: TGCGCCAGCAGCCCCCGCGAGCGGACCTCAACTAATGAAAAACTGTTTTTT
cdr3_aa: CASSPRERTSTNEKLFF

j_call: TRBJ2-3
clone_size: once
cdr3_length: 20
v_call: TRBV12-5
d_call: NA
cdr3_nt: TGTGCTAGTGGTTTGTATTTATGGGACACCTTTACCCTTAGCACAGATACGCAGTATTTT
cdr3_aa: CASGLYLWDTFTLSTDTQYF

j_call: TRBJ1-1
clone_size: NA
cdr3_length: 14
v_call: TRBV11-2
d_call: NA
cdr3_nt: TGTGCCAGCAGCTTAGCGCTTCAGGGAACTGAAGCTTTCTTT
cdr3_aa: CASSLALQGTEAFF

j_call: TRBJ1-3
clone_size: few
cdr3_length: 18
v_call: TRBV5-5
d_call: NA
cdr3_nt: TGTGCCAGCAGCTCCTTCGCGGGAACAGGGAGCTCTGGAAACACCATATATTTT
cdr3_aa: CASSSFAGTGSSGNTIYF

j_call: TRBJ2-1
clone_size: NA
cdr3_length: 16
v_call: TRBV2
d_call: TRBD2
cdr3_nt: TGTGCCAGCAGTCGACTAGCCGTCAGCTCCTACAATGAGCAGTTCTTC
cdr3_aa: CASSRLAVSSYNEQFF

j_call: TRBJ1-6
clone_size: NA
cdr3_length: 14
v_call: TRBV5-6
d_call: TRBD1
cdr3_nt: TGTGCCAGCAGCTTGTTGGGACAGGGTTCACCCCTCCACTTT
cdr3_aa: CASSLLGQGSPLHF

j_call: TRBJ2-5
clone_size: NA
cdr3_length: 15
v_call: TRBV5-1
d_call: TRBD1
cdr3_nt: TGCGCCAGCAGCTTGAATACAGGGGGCGAAGAGACCCAGTACTTC
cdr3_aa: CASSLNTGGEETQYF

j_call: TRBJ1-3
clone_size: NA
cdr3_length: 15
v_call: TRBV5-1
d_call: NA
cdr3_nt: TGCGCCAGCAGCCCGGATTGGGTCTCTGGAAACACCATATATTTT
cdr3_aa: CASSPDWVSGNTIYF

j_call: TRBJ2-1
clone_size: NA
cdr3_length: 12
v_call: TRBV2
d_call: NA
cdr3_nt: TGTGCCAGCACCGAACGGGGCAATGAGCAGTTCTTC
cdr3_aa: CASTERGNEQFF

j_call: TRBJ2-1
clone_size: NA
cdr3_length: 14
v_call: TRBV29-1
d_call: NA
cdr3_nt: TGCAGCGTGGAAGGGGCTAGGTCCTACAATGAGCAGTTCTTC
cdr3_aa: CSVEGARSYNEQFF

j_call: TRBJ2-2
clone_size: NA
cdr3_length: 14
v_call: TRBV7-2
d_call: NA
cdr3_nt: TGTGCCAGCAAGAAACCAATTAACACCGGGGAGCTGTTTTTT
cdr3_aa: CASKKPINTGELFF

j_call: TRBJ1-2
clone_size: NA
cdr3_length: 14
v_call: TRBV5-8
d_call: NA
cdr3_nt: TGTGCCAGCAGCTTGCGAAGGGTAGACTATGGCTACACCTTC
cdr3_aa: CASSLRRVDYGYTF

j_call: TRBJ1-1
clone_size: few
cdr3_length: 14
v_call: TRBV19
d_call: NA
cdr3_nt: TGTGCCAGTAAGAGCGAGAGGGGGAACACTGAAGCTTTCTTT
cdr3_aa: CASKSERGNTEAFF

j_call: TRBJ2-7
clone_size: NA
cdr3_length: 13
v_call: TRBV19
d_call: NA
cdr3_nt: TGTGCCAGTAGTACACAGGGCTTCTACGAGCAGTACTTC
cdr3_aa: CASSTQGFYEQYF

j_call: TRBJ1-6
clone_size: NA
cdr3_length: 11
v_call: TRBV7-2
d_call: NA
cdr3_nt: TGTGCCAGCAGCTTTAATTCACCCCTCCACTTT
cdr3_aa: CASSFNSPLHF

j_call: TRBJ2-7
clone_size: few
cdr3_length: 15
v_call: TRBV4-1
d_call: TRBD2
cdr3_nt: TGCGCCAGCAGCCGGGGACTAGCGAGGGTATACGAGCAGTACTTC
cdr3_aa: CASSRGLARVYEQYF

j_call: TRBJ2-3
clone_size: NA
cdr3_length: 16
v_call: TRBV19
d_call: NA
cdr3_nt: TGTGCCAGTAGTATTGATGGCGGGCTAAGCACAGATACGCAGTATTTT
cdr3_aa: CASSIDGGLSTDTQYF

j_call: TRBJ1-2
clone_size: NA
cdr3_length: 13
v_call: TRBV6-6
d_call: NA
cdr3_nt: TGTGCCAGCCGGAAAGGGAGAAACTATGGCTACACCTTC
cdr3_aa: CASRKGRNYGYTF

j_call: TRBJ2-2
clone_size: NA
cdr3_length: 17
v_call: TRBV11-2
d_call: TRBD1
cdr3_nt: TGTGCCAGCAGCCCCCTGACAGGGGCTTTTAACACCGGGGAGCTGTTTTTT
cdr3_aa: CASSPLTGAFNTGELFF

j_call: TRBJ2-1
clone_size: NA
cdr3_length: 15
v_call: TRBV4-1
d_call: NA
cdr3_nt: TGCGCCAGCAGCCAAGAAGGAGGGAGGAACACTGAGCAGTTCTTC
cdr3_aa: CASSQEGGRNTEQFF

j_call: TRBJ2-1
clone_size: few
cdr3_length: 17
v_call: TRBV7-9
d_call: NA
cdr3_nt: TGTGCCAGCAGCAGTTGGGAAGATTTGAGCTTCTACAATGAGCAGTTCTTC
cdr3_aa: CASSSWEDLSFYNEQFF

j_call: TRBJ2-7
clone_size: NA
cdr3_length: 18
v_call: TRBV5-1
d_call: TRBD2
cdr3_nt: TGCGCCAGCAGCTTGGATAGGTGGCGACTAGCAGAAACCTACGAGCAGTACTTC
cdr3_aa: CASSLDRWRLAETYEQYF

j_call: TRBJ2-7
clone_size: few
cdr3_length: 14
v_call: TRBV11-2
d_call: TRBD1
cdr3_nt: TGTGCCATCGAACCGGGACAGGGGTCCTACGAGCAGTACTTC
cdr3_aa: CAIEPGQGSYEQYF

j_call: TRBJ2-3
clone_size: NA
cdr3_length: 15
v_call: TRBV5-6
d_call: TRBD2
cdr3_nt: TGTGCCAGCAGCTTGGATAGCGGGCTGGAAGATACGCAGTATTTT
cdr3_aa: CASSLDSGLEDTQYF

j_call: TRBJ2-7
clone_size: few
cdr3_length: 15
v_call: TRBV18
d_call: NA
cdr3_nt: TGTGCCAGCTCACCCCCGACAGAAAGCTCCTACGAGCAGTACTTC
cdr3_aa: CASSPPTESSYEQYF

j_call: TRBJ2-6
clone_size: NA
cdr3_length: 18
v_call: TRBV27
d_call: NA
cdr3_nt: TGTGCCAGCAGTATTACAGGGTTCTCTTCTTCTGGGGCCAACGTCCTGACTTTC
cdr3_aa: CASSITGFSSSGANVLTF

j_call: TRBJ2-5
clone_size: few
cdr3_length: 17
v_call: TRBV14
d_call: NA
cdr3_nt: TGTGCCAGCAGCCAAGAAGCTGGTCTAGCGAGGCAAGAGACCCAGTACTTC
cdr3_aa: CASSQEAGLARQETQYF

j_call: TRBJ1-2
clone_size: NA
cdr3_length: 13
v_call: TRBV7-9
d_call: NA
cdr3_nt: TGTGCCAGCAGCTCGGGGGGTTTCTATGGCTACACCTTC
cdr3_aa: CASSSGGFYGYTF

j_call: TRBJ1-1
clone_size: few
cdr3_length: 15
v_call: TRBV7-2
d_call: TRBD1
cdr3_nt: TGTGCCAGCAGCGCGACAGGGGGCAAAAACACTGAAGCTTTCTTT
cdr3_aa: CASSATGGKNTEAFF

j_call: TRBJ2-2
clone_size: NA
cdr3_length: 14
v_call: TRBV29-1
d_call: TRBD2
cdr3_nt: TGCAGCTCCGGGACTAGCGACCTCCCCGGGGAGCTGTTTTTT
cdr3_aa: CSSGTSDLPGELFF

j_call: TRBJ1-2
clone_size: once
cdr3_length: 12
v_call: TRBV19
d_call: NA
cdr3_nt: TGTGCCAGTAGTATTTCATCGTATGGCTACACCTTC
cdr3_aa: CASSISSYGYTF

j_call: TRBJ2-1
clone_size: NA
cdr3_length: 13
v_call: TRBV6-6
d_call: TRBD1
cdr3_nt: TGTGCCAGCAGTTACGACAGGGGCAATGAGCAGTTCTTC
cdr3_aa: CASSYDRGNEQFF

j_call: TRBJ1-5
clone_size: few
cdr3_length: 14
v_call: TRBV9
d_call: NA
cdr3_nt: TGTGCCAGCAGCGTAGGGCAGTCTGGAATGGCCCAGCATTTT
cdr3_aa: CASSVGQSGMAQHF

j_call: TRBJ2-2
clone_size: NA
cdr3_length: 14
v_call: TRBV7-8
d_call: NA
cdr3_nt: TGTGCCAGCAGCCCCCAATTGGACACCGGGGAGCTGTTTTTT
cdr3_aa: CASSPQLDTGELFF

j_call: TRBJ2-1
clone_size: NA
cdr3_length: 17
v_call: TRBV7-2
d_call: TRBD2
cdr3_nt: TGTGCCAGCAGCTTGGGGTGGCGCGGGAGCTCCTACAATGAGCAGTTCTTC
cdr3_aa: CASSLGWRGSSYNEQFF

j_call: TRBJ1-5
clone_size: NA
cdr3_length: 14
v_call: TRBV6-1
d_call: NA
cdr3_nt: TGTGCCAGCAGTCTTAAGGCAGCCAATCAGCCCCAGCATTTT
cdr3_aa: CASSLKAANQPQHF

j_call: TRBJ1-1
clone_size: few
cdr3_length: 12
v_call: TRBV9
d_call: NA
cdr3_nt: TGTGCCAGCAGCCCTCAGGGGACTGAAGCTTTCTTT
cdr3_aa: CASSPQGTEAFF

j_call: TRBJ2-2
clone_size: NA
cdr3_length: 15
v_call: TRBV2
d_call: NA
cdr3_nt: TGTGCCAGCAGTGGACTGGTCGTTGCTGGCGGGGAGCTGTTTTTT
cdr3_aa: CASSGLVVAGGELFF

j_call: TRBJ2-7
clone_size: NA
cdr3_length: 15
v_call: TRBV5-8
d_call: TRBD2
cdr3_nt: TGTGCCAGCAGCTTGGCGAGCGGGGGGTACTACGAGCAGTACTTC
cdr3_aa: CASSLASGGYYEQYF

j_call: TRBJ1-5
clone_size: NA
cdr3_length: 15
v_call: TRBV4-1
d_call: TRBD1
cdr3_nt: TGCGCCAGCAGCCCGGGACAGTTTATCAATCAGCCCCAGCATTTT
cdr3_aa: CASSPGQFINQPQHF

j_call: TRBJ1-1
clone_size: NA
cdr3_length: 16
v_call: TRBV5-1
d_call: TRBD1
cdr3_nt: TGCGCCAGCAGCCCGACAGGGGCAGAGCGTCGAACTGAAGCTTTCTTT
cdr3_aa: CASSPTGAERRTEAFF

j_call: TRBJ1-5
clone_size: few
cdr3_length: 14
v_call: TRBV2
d_call: NA
cdr3_nt: TGTGCCAGCAGTGCTCTCCTAAGCAATCAGCCCCAGCATTTT
cdr3_aa: CASSALLSNQPQHF

j_call: TRBJ1-2
clone_size: NA
cdr3_length: 17
v_call: TRBV18
d_call: NA
cdr3_nt: TGTGCCAGCTCACCACGTACTCAGGGGCGAGCTAACTATGGCTACACCTTC
cdr3_aa: CASSPRTQGRANYGYTF

j_call: TRBJ1-1
clone_size: NA
cdr3_length: 13
v_call: TRBV30
d_call: NA
cdr3_nt: TGTGCCTGGAGTGTACAAGGGAGGACTGAAGCTTTCTTT
cdr3_aa: CAWSVQGRTEAFF